This T cell receptor beta chain was identified in a study of spatial heterogeneity in lung cancer. Study-level information: Sequences of the beta chain were consistently detected in greater numbers than alpha-chain sequences.

This clonotype was counted at least ten times. A unique molecular identifier was carried by every single TCR cDNA molecule. TCRdb reprocessed the 5' RACE reads via MiXCR and lists one record per CDR3 protein. The sample has some 34,000 distinct CDR3 sequences, less than 9% seen once. The V gene lost 0 bases and the J gene lost 3 bases, with 6 bases spanning the gap. Germline lookup yields CDR1 LGHNA and CDR2 YNFKEQ. CDR3 length: 13 residues. Time point indicated: sample taken at primary tumor resection. 72 TRACERx patients with early, untreated non-small cell lung cancer donated samples. Material for sequencing was whole RNA from tumor, nontumor lung or frozen PBMC, left unsorted.

This TCR derives from a female donor with early-stage non-small cell lung cancer. The chain recombines TRBV4-2 with TRBJ2-7; D uncertain. The starting material was PBMCs, obtained at surgery. This CDR3 is CASSQDRRYEQYF. CDR3 DNA sequence: TGTGCCAGCAGCCAAGATCGCCGCTACGAGCAGTACTTC.